This entry lists 3 T cell receptor beta chains sequenced from one sample in a study of blood T cell repertoires in COVID-19. Data came from immunoSEQ multiplex PCR; TCRdb stores just in-frame clones and leaves some out. This repertoire shows roughly 250,000 clones, about 86% found once; its top ten account for 9.5% to 15%. The sequenced sample was peripheral blood. These receptors all come from a woman aged 25 to 45 with COVID-19, enrolled during active disease.

The chain links TRBV3-1 (or the pseudogene TRBV3-2) to TRBJ2-3, with 7 bases identical to TRBD2. The CDR3 sequence is 18 residues long. The germline V gene has CDR1 LGHDT and CDR2 YNNKEL (reference sequence). V lost 4 bases, J lost 2 bases, and 15 bases stayed unmatched. The CDR3 protein is CASSPRWVEAGITDTQYF. In nucleotides, the CDR3 is TGTGCCAGCAGCCCCCGATGGGTGGAAGCGGGGATCACAGATACGCAGTATTTT.

This clone was seen once. The J gene is TRBJ1-3, the V gene TRBV7-6; D call uncertain. The CDR3 runs 15 residues. Germline CDR1 is SGHVS and CDR2 is FNYEAQ. Trimming pared 5 bases from V and 2 bases from J, leaving 13 bases between. The CDR3 DNA sequence: TGTGCCAGCAGCCCTAGGAGGCGCACTGGAAACACCATATATTTT. It codes for CASSPRRRTGNTIYF.

The CDR3 is CASSLRWQVDQPQHF. The CDR3, as DNA: TGTGCCAGCAGTTTAAGGTGGCAGGTTGATCAGCCCCAGCATTTT. The V and J genes are TRBV28 and TRBJ1-5; D remains ambiguous. Germline V gene sequence: CDR1 MDHEN, CDR2 SYDVKM. Trimming took off 2 bases at V and 5 bases at J, with 13 bases between the two ends. The CDR3 contains 15 residues.